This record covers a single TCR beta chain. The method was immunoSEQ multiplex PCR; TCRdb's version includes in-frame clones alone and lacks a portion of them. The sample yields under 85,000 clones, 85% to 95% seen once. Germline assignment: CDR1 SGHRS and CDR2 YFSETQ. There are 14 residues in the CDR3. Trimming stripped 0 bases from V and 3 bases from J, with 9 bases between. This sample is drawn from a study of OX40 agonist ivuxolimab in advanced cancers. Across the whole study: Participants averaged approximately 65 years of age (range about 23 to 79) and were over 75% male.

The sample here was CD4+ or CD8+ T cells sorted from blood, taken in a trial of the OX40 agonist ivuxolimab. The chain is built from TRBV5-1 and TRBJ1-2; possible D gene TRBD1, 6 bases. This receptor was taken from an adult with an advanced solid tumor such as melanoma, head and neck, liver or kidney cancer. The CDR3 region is CASSLDGGDYGYTF. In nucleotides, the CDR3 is TGCGCCAGCAGCTTGGATGGGGGCGACTATGGCTACACCTTC.